This TCR beta chain was found in a study of blood T cell repertoires in COVID-19. Overall study: Samples came from the United States, Italy and Spain, spanning acute and convalescent COVID-19. T cells, B-cell-depleted T cells, or PBMCs provided the cDNA or gDNA that served as material.

Under the authors' procedure: Reference gene primer amplification in the assay estimated nucleated cell counts. The method was immunoSEQ multiplex PCR; TCRdb's version includes in-frame clones alone and lacks a portion of them. V and J calls and clone size are as listed in that table; D and trimming were resolved from the DNA. Counted here are 56,000 or so clones, approximately 80% occurring once; the ten biggest clones make up around 5.1%. The CDR3 is made up of 12 amino acids. V gave up 2 bases and J gave up 4 bases, with 4 bases separating them. Germline CDR1 SGHTS, CDR2 YDEGEE. The sequence was obtained from a woman in her 70s with acute or convalescent COVID-19. Sequenced: peripheral blood. The chain is built from TRBV5-8 and TRBJ1-5, with D unclear. The CDR3: CASSLYNQPQHF. The CDR3 region has the DNA TGTGCCAGCAGCTTATATAATCAGCCCCAGCATTTT.